This TCR beta chain was documented in a study of blood T cell repertoires in COVID-19. Study at large: Samples of COVID-19 (acute and convalescent) were obtained from the United States, Italy and Spain.

Germline CDR1 and CDR2: LNHDA and SQIVND (reference sequence). The V end was cut by 3 bases, the J end by 2 bases, with 14 bases between. This CDR3 is built from 15 residues. The cohort comprised adults aged about 18 to 100 years residing in approximately 25 US areas. What the recovered Cohort 3 donors had was two negative PCRs, clearance, or symptom resolution. As processed by the authors: Reference gene primer amplification gave estimated nucleated cell counts. Clones were read by immunoSEQ multiplex PCR, and TCRdb kept only the in-frame ones, dropping some. That table supplies the V and J calls and clone size; D and trimming were determined from the DNA. The profile shows around 150,000 clones, about 86% of them singletons. This clone occurred once.

The clonotype originates from a man aged 50 or older who had recovered from COVID-19. V gene TRBV19 combines with J gene TRBJ2-7, with a tentative D call TRBD2 (6 bases). Sequences were obtained from PBMCs or T cells enriched from blood (not recorded which). This CDR3 is CASSIGGAGTYEQYF. Written as DNA, the CDR3 is TGTGCCAGTAGTATTGGAGGGGCCGGAACCTACGAGCAGTACTTC.